Listed here are 32 T cell receptor beta chains from one sample, sequenced in a study of CD8+ T cells in alopecia areata. Extracted RNA was reverse transcribed into cDNA, the sequencing template. Using immunoSEQ multiplex PCR, the repertoire was profiled, and TCRdb retains in-frame clones only, with some absent. The sample lists roughly 150,000 clones, roughly 48% occurring once. The sequenced sample consisted of CD4+ T cells sorted from blood. The receptors come from a human donor with alopecia areata.

This chain uses TRBV7-9 with TRBJ1-2; D ambiguous. The V end was cut by 1 base, the J end by 7 bases, with 10 bases between. The CDR3 has 13 amino acids. Per the germline V gene, CDR1 is SEHNR and CDR2 is FQNEAQ (reference sequence). CDR3 bases: TGTGCCAGCAGCTTAGGGCCCCCTTCTGGCTACACCTTC. It yields the protein CASSLGPPSGYTF.

This clone appeared a few times. V and J are TRBV29-1 and TRBJ2-7; D not resolved. The CDR3 consists of 11 residues. Germline-derived CDR1 and CDR2 are SQVTM and ANQGSEA. Trimming left V 7 bases short and J 3 bases short, with 10 bases between. This CDR3 is CSAGEVYEQYF. CDR3 in DNA: TGCAGCGCTGGCGAGGTCTACGAGCAGTACTTC.

This chain uses TRBV15 with TRBJ2-7, with 8 bases identical to TRBD2. After removal of 1 base from V and 2 bases from J, the junction contained 4 bases not matched to a gene. Germline lookup yields CDR1 LNHNV and CDR2 YYDKDF (reference sequence). This CDR3 has 15 residues. CDR3 residues: CATSRAGGTAYEQYF. CDR3 coding DNA: TGTGCCACCAGCAGAGCGGGGGGGACGGCCTACGAGCAGTACTTC. The full variable domain, rest sourced from reference TRBV15 and TRBJ2-7, is DAMVIQNPRYQVTQFGKPVTLSCSQTLNHNVMYWYQQKSSQAPKLLFHYYDKDFNNEADTPDNFQSRRPNTSFCFLDIRSPGLGDTAMYLCATSRAGGTAYEQYFGPGTRLTVT.

This chain joins TRBV18 and TRBJ1-1, with unresolved D. V lost 4 bases, J lost 5 bases, and 8 bases lay in between. The CDR3 covers 12 residues. Germline-derived CDR1 and CDR2 are KGHSH and LQKENI. In DNA, the CDR3 is TGTGCCAGCTCACGTTTAAGGACTGAAGCTTTCTTT. It translates to CASSRLRTEAFF.

This clone was seen more than once but under ten times. This chain connects TRBV28 to TRBJ2-7; 9 positions match TRBD1. Trimming took 7 bases from V and 0 from J; bases not matched to a gene: 4. The CDR3 runs 14 residues. CDR1 and CDR2 from the germline V gene are MDHEN and SYDVKM. CDR3 nucleotide sequence: TGTGCCAGCACCCCGGACAGGGGCTCCTACGAGCAGTACTTC. This codes for CASTPDRGSYEQYF.

This chain uses TRBV25-1 with TRBJ1-2; 8 nucleotides match TRBD1. CDR3 length: 14 residues. With V trimmed by 4 bases and J by 9 bases, 10 bases remained unmatched. Germline CDR1 is MGHDK and CDR2 is SYGVNS. The CDR3, as DNA: TGTGCCAGCAGTGCTACGACAGGGGATGTGCGCTACACCTTC. It yields the protein CASSATTGDVRYTF.

V gene TRBV18 combines with J gene TRBJ2-1; 10 bases align to TRBD2. The CDR3 is 15 amino acids. The J segment lost 4 bases and the V segment lost 3 bases, leaving 3 bases of the junction unmatched. Germline loops: CDR1 KGHSH, CDR2 LQKENI. In nucleotides, the CDR3 is TGTGCCAGCTCACCGGAGCGGGAGGGATACAATGAGCAGTTCTTC. It is translated as CASSPEREGYNEQFF.

There are a few counts of this clone. This rearrangement joins TRBV7-8 to TRBJ1-1; D is unresolved. Germline CDR1 is SGHVS and CDR2 is FQNEAQ. Trimming removed 5 bases at V and 9 bases at J, with 16 bases between. The CDR3 extends over 13 amino acids. The CDR3 region is CASSPSGPNKAFF. The CDR3, as DNA: TGTGCCAGCAGCCCTTCAGGACCGAACAAAGCTTTCTTT.

This clone was found a few times. V usage is TRBV5-1 and J usage is TRBJ2-6; a possible D gene is TRBD1 (6 bases). There are 18 residues in the CDR3. Trimming removed 3 bases at V and 0 bases at J, with 16 bases between. Germline loops: CDR1 SGHRS, CDR2 YFSETQ. CDR3 bases: TGCGCCAGCAGCTCAGGGGCGAATCCGAGCTCTGGGGCCAACGTCCTGACTTTC. Its translation is CASSSGANPSSGANVLTF.

The V and J genes are TRBV29-1 and TRBJ2-1, with D perhaps TRBD2 (6 bases). V was pared by 3 bases and J by 3 bases, with 12 bases between. The CDR3 contains 14 residues. CDR1 and CDR2 from the germline V gene are SQVTM and ANQGSEA. In DNA form, the CDR3 reads TGCAGCGTTGACAGGGACTCCCACTACAATGAGCAGTTCTTC. Protein: CSVDRDSHYNEQFF.

This clone was counted a few times. The chain links TRBV6-5 to TRBJ1-2; D gene uncertain. The length of the CDR3 is 13 residues. From germline, CDR1 is MNHEY and CDR2 SVGAGI. The V end was cut by 6 bases, the J end by 5 bases, with 13 bases between. CDR3 in DNA: TGTGCCAGCAGCTTCTCCGGGGATTATGGCTACACCTTC. Translation: CASSFSGDYGYTF.

The J gene is TRBJ2-7, the V gene TRBV6-5; 8 bases map to TRBD1. V lost 6 bases, J lost 6 bases, and 7 bases stayed unmatched. Germline V gives CDR1 MNHEY, CDR2 SVGAGI. The CDR3 is 13 amino acids. CDR3 coding DNA: TGTGCCAGCAGGCCAGAGACAGGGGTCGAGCAGTACTTC. Translating it yields CASRPETGVEQYF.

The rearrangement uses TRBV7-9 and TRBJ2-1, with 8 bases lining up with TRBD1. The CDR3 sequence is 16 residues long. In germline, CDR1 is SEHNR, CDR2 FQNEAQ (reference sequence). The trim removed 1 base at V and 3 bases at J, leaving 5 bases unmatched. For the CDR3, the DNA is TGTGCCAGCAGCTTAGGGCACAGGGGGATCTACAATGAGCAGTTCTTC. The encoded protein is CASSLGHRGIYNEQFF.

The chain joins TRBV28 to TRBJ2-7; 7 nucleotides align to TRBD1. In germline, CDR1 is MDHEN, CDR2 SYDVKM. The CDR3 extends over 15 amino acids. Trimming at V came to 2 bases and at J to 3 bases, leaving 7 bases not matched to a gene. The DNA for the CDR3 is TGTGCCAGCAGTTTACAGGGACAGTTCTACTACGAGCAGTACTTC. It encodes CASSLQGQFYYEQYF.

This clone turned up a few times. The chain joins TRBV28 to TRBJ1-2; D call uncertain. CDR1 is MDHEN and CDR2 is SYDVKM in the germline V gene. The germline V and J ends were trimmed by 2 bases and 2 bases, with 6 bases remaining between them. This CDR3 has 13 amino acids. CDR3 bases: TGTGCCAGCAGTTTACTTTCGAACTATGGCTACACCTTC. Translated: CASSLLSNYGYTF.

The chain uses TRBV5-6 and TRBJ2-7, with 10 bases matching TRBD2. The CDR3 is made up of 13 amino acids. Germline V gives CDR1 SGHDT, CDR2 YYEEEE. V shed 7 bases and J 3 bases; nucleotides not matched to a gene: 4. The CDR3, as DNA: TGTGCCAGCCAACTAGCGGGGAGCTACGAGCAGTACTTC. This codes for CASQLAGSYEQYF.

The V and J genes are TRBV27 and TRBJ2-7; 7 bases are shared with TRBD1. The CDR3 contains 12 residues. V lost 6 bases to trimming and J lost 6 bases; unmatched junction nucleotides: 5. CDR1 is MNHEY, CDR2 SMNVEV, per germline (reference sequence). CDR3 in amino acids: CASSHPGGEQYF. The DNA of the CDR3 is TGTGCCAGCAGCCATCCAGGGGGCGAGCAGTACTTC.

This clone came up a few times. The chain couples TRBV19 to TRBJ2-1; 11 bases are a match to TRBD2. Germline CDR1 LNHDA, CDR2 SQIVND (reference sequence). This CDR3 is 16 amino acids long. V dropped 4 bases and J dropped 7; count of bases not matched to a gene: 9. The CDR3 here is CASSTWASGRYNEQFF. DNA of the CDR3: TGTGCCAGTAGTACCTGGGCTAGCGGGAGGTATAATGAGCAGTTCTTC.

This clone occurred a few times. The chain joins TRBV28 to TRBJ2-3; 9 bases are shared with TRBD1. Trimming at V came to 8 bases and at J to 2 bases, leaving 2 bases not matched to a gene. There are 13 residues in the CDR3. The germline V gene has CDR1 MDHEN and CDR2 SYDVKM. Here the CDR3 reads CASWDRATDTQYF. DNA of the CDR3: TGTGCCAGCTGGGACAGGGCCACAGATACGCAGTATTTT.

In this sample, this clone turned up many times. The rearrangement uses TRBV18 and TRBJ2-3, with D unclear. Trimming took off 3 bases at V and 6 bases at J, with 10 bases between the two ends. The CDR3 runs to 13 residues. Germline assignment: CDR1 KGHSH and CDR2 LQKENI. The CDR3 bases are TGTGCCAGCTCACCCTTGTCGGCGGATACGCAGTATTTT. Translating gives CASSPLSADTQYF.

This chain joins TRBV25-1 and TRBJ1-4; tentatively, D is TRBD1 (6 bases). The germline V gene has CDR1 MGHDK and CDR2 SYGVNS. The CDR3 covers 15 residues. V was trimmed by 5 bases and J by 0 bases, leaving 10 bases between them. The CDR3, as DNA: TGTGCCAGCAGTCCCAGGGGTCCAACTAATGAAAAACTGTTTTTT. This codes for CASSPRGPTNEKLFF.

The gene calls are TRBV29-1 and TRBJ1-2; maybe TRBD1 (6 bases). This CDR3 has 14 amino acids. Germline assignment: CDR1 SQVTM and CDR2 ANQGSEA. The V and J ends lost 6 bases and 5 bases respectively, with 19 bases between them. CDR3 sequence (DNA): TGCAGCGTGCGGACAGACCCGCAGATTTATGGCTACACCTTC. It encodes CSVRTDPQIYGYTF. Using reference TRBV29-1 and TRBJ1-2 for the parts outside the CDR3, the full variable domain is SAVISQKPSRDICQRGTSLTIQCQVDSQVTMMFWYRQQPGQSLTLIATANQGSEATYESGFVIDKFPISRPNLTFSTLTVSNMSPEDSSIYLCSVRTDPQIYGYTFGSGTRLTVV.

The chain is built from TRBV20-1 and TRBJ1-2; no definite D call. Trimming cost V 0 bases and J 10 bases, with 9 bases left between them. This CDR3 spans 11 amino acids. Germline loops: CDR1 DFQATT, CDR2 SNEGSKA (reference sequence). In DNA form, the CDR3 reads TGCAGTGCTAGAGATCCTAGAGCCTACACCTTC. Its protein product is CSARDPRAYTF.

The chain recombines TRBV7-6 with TRBJ2-1; D might be TRBD2 (6 bases). This CDR3 spans 16 amino acids. Trimming cost V 5 bases and J 0 bases, with 14 bases left between them. The V gene's germline CDR1 is SGHVS and CDR2 FNYEAQ. Here the CDR3 reads CASSTRVGLSYNEQFF. The DNA of the CDR3 is TGTGCCAGCAGCACACGTGTGGGACTCTCCTACAATGAGCAGTTCTTC.

The chain uses TRBV28 and TRBJ2-7, with D hard to call. The CDR3 is made up of 14 amino acids. CDR1 is MDHEN and CDR2 is SYDVKM in the germline V gene. Between the trimmed V and J ends, which lost 2 bases and 0 bases, there was a span of 8 bases. The CDR3 spells CASSLGYPSYEQYF. CDR3 nucleotide sequence: TGTGCCAGCAGTTTAGGGTACCCCTCCTACGAGCAGTACTTC.

This clone was observed a few times. The genes are TRBV5-1 and TRBJ2-3; D gene unclear. This CDR3 has 12 amino acids. CDR1 is SGHRS, CDR2 YFSETQ, per germline. Trimming took 5 bases from V and 4 from J, leaving 8 bases between them. The CDR3 is CASSPRSDTQYF. DNA of the CDR3: TGCGCCAGCAGTCCAAGATCAGATACGCAGTATTTT.

This rearrangement joins TRBV4-2 to TRBJ2-1, with D possibly matching TRBD2 (6 bases). The CDR3 covers 15 residues. The V end lost 0 bases, the J end lost 0 bases, and 6 bases lay between the germline ends. Germline lookup yields CDR1 LGHNA and CDR2 YNFKEQ. The CDR3 loop reads CASSQETSSYNEQFF. The CDR3 nucleotides read TGTGCCAGCAGCCAAGAGACTAGCTCCTACAATGAGCAGTTCTTC.

V usage is TRBV7-3 and J usage is TRBJ2-2; 8 nucleotides agree with TRBD2. Trimming took 3 bases from V and 4 from J; bases not matched to a gene: 10. Germline V gives CDR1 SGHTA, CDR2 FQGTGA. The CDR3 runs 17 residues. The CDR3: CASSFQAGAGTTGELFF. The DNA of the CDR3 is TGTGCCAGCAGCTTCCAAGCGGGAGCGGGAACCACCGGGGAGCTGTTTTTT.

This chain links TRBV19 with TRBJ1-1, with no clear D. The CDR3 consists of 13 residues. Trimming took off 6 bases at V and 1 base at J, with 9 bases between the two ends. CDR1 LNHDA and CDR2 SQIVND come from the germline V gene (reference sequence). The CDR3 sequence: CASRYRGNTEAFF. CDR3 DNA: TGTGCCAGTAGATACCGGGGGAACACTGAAGCTTTCTTT.

This chain links TRBV5-1 with TRBJ2-1, with D perhaps matching TRBD1 (7 bases). In germline, CDR1 is SGHRS, CDR2 YFSETQ. There are 16 residues in the CDR3. The V end lost 1 base, the J end lost 4 bases, and 15 bases lay between the germline ends. The CDR3 coding sequence is TGCGCCAGCAGCTTGTGGGCGGGACAGTCTTACAATGAGCAGTTCTTC. Its translation: CASSLWAGQSYNEQFF.

This chain uses TRBV4-1 with TRBJ2-3; no reliable D call. Germline CDR1 is MGHRA and CDR2 is YSYEKL. The CDR3 length is 12 residues. Trimming took 2 bases from V and 6 from J, leaving 6 bases between them. This CDR3 is CASSQSVDTQYF. Written as DNA, the CDR3 is TGCGCCAGCAGCCAATCAGTCGATACGCAGTATTTT.

The rearrangement joins TRBV5-1 to TRBJ2-1; possibly TRBD1 or TRBD2 for D (6 bases each). The V gene's germline CDR1 is SGHRS and CDR2 YFSETQ. The CDR3 sequence is 13 residues long. V was shortened by 4 bases and J by 5 bases, with 10 bases between the two germline ends. The CDR3 is CASSPRGDNEQFF. CDR3 bases: TGCGCCAGCAGCCCTAGGGGGGACAATGAGCAGTTCTTC.